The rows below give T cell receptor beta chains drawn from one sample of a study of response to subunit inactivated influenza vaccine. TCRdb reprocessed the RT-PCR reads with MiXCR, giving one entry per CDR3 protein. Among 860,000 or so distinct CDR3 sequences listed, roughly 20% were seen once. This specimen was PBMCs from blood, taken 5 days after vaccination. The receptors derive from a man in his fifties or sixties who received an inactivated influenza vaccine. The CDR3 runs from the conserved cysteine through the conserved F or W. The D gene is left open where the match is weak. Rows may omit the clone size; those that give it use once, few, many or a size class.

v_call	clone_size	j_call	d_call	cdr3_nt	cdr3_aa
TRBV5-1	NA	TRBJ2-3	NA	TGCGCCAGCAGCGTAGACAGGATCACAGATACGCAGTATTTT	CASSVDRITDTQYF
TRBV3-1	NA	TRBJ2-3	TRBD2	TGTGCCAGCAGCCGAGCGGGAGGACAAGATGCGCAGTATTTT	CASSRAGGQDAQYF
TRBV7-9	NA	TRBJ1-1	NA	TGTGCCAGCAGCTCGGGACGGAAGAACACTGAAGCTTTCTTT	CASSSGRKNTEAFF
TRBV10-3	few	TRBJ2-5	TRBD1	TGTGCCATCAGTGGACAGGGGTTAGAAGAGACCCAGTACTTC	CAISGQGLEETQYF
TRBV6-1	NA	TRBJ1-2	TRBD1	TGTGCCAGCAGTGAGATCACAGGGGGCTTAGGTGGCTACACTTTC	CASSEITGGLGGYTF
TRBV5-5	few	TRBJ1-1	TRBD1	TGTGCCAGCAGCACGACAGGGGGCTCTAACACTGAAGCTTTCTTT	CASSTTGGSNTEAFF
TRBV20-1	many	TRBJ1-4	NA	TGCAGTGCTAGAGTAAATGAAAAACTGTTTTTT	CSARVNEKLFF
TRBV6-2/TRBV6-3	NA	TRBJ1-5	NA	TGTGCCAGCAGTTACTTTGGGGGGCGCGGGAGTCAGCCCCAGCATTTT	CASSYFGGRGSQPQHF
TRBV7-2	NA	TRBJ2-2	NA	TGTGCCAGCAGCTTAGGACGTTCGAACACCGGGGAGCTGTTTTTT	CASSLGRSNTGELFF
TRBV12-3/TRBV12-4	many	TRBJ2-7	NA	TGTGCCAGCACCTCCGGGACGAACTACGAGCAGTACTTC	CASTSGTNYEQYF
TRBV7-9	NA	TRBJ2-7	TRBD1	TGTGCCAGCAGCTTAGGTCAATCTGGACAGGGCAGTCGGCAGTACTTC	CASSLGQSGQGSRQYF
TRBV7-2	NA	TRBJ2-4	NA	TGTGCCAGCAGCTTACTCGGGGGCGGGGCCAAAAACATTCAGTACTTC	CASSLLGGGAKNIQYF
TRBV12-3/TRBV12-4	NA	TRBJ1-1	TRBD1	TGTGCCAGCAGTTTACCAATGGGACAGGGCGCTGAAGCTTTCTTT	CASSLPMGQGAEAFF
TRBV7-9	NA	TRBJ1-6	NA	TGTGCCAGCAGCTTAGAAGGGGGGCCCCTCCACTTT	CASSLEGGPLHF
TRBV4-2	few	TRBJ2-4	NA	TGTGCCAGCAGCCAAGAAAGGGCACCCAAAAACATTCAGTACTTC	CASSQERAPKNIQYF
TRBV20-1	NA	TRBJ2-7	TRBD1	TGCAGTGCCGGCCGGGACAGGGCGGGCGAGCAGTACTTC	CSAGRDRAGEQYF
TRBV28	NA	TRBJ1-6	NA	TGTGCCAGCAGCCTAATGCAGTCCAATTCACCCCTCCACTTT	CASSLMQSNSPLHF
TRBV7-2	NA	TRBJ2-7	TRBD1	TGTGCCAGCACCGACGGGACAGGGGGGTGGCCTTACGAGCAGTACTTC	CASTDGTGGWPYEQYF
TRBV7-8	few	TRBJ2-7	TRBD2	TGTGCCAGCAGCTTTAGCGGGAGGTACTACGAGCAGTACTTC	CASSFSGRYYEQYF
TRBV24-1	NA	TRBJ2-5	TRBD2	TGTGCCACCAGTGATCCCTCGGGGGGGGGCTCAGGGACCCAGTACTTC	CATSDPSGGGSGTQYF
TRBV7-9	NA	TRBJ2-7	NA	TGTGCCAGCAGCTTAGCACAGGGAATCTACGAGCAGTACTTC	CASSLAQGIYEQYF
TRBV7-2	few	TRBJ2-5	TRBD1	TGTGCCAGCAGCAGGACAGGCGGACGCCGGGGGACCCAGTACTTC	CASSRTGGRRGTQYF
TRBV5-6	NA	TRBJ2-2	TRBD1	TGTGCCAGCAGCTTCGGACAGGGAAGGATCATCGGGGAGCTGTTTTTT	CASSFGQGRIIGELFF
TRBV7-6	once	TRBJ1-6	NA	TGTGCCAGCAGCTTAGCACCCCCGGCGGGGACGATAGAATCACCCCTCCACTTT	CASSLAPPAGTIESPLHF
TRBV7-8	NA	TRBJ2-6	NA	TGTGCCAGCAGCCGTGACAGACTTGGGGCCAACGTCCTGACTTTC	CASSRDRLGANVLTF
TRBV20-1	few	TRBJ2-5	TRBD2	TGCAGTGCTCCGGGACTAGCGTTTCAAGAGACCCAGTACTTC	CSAPGLAFQETQYF
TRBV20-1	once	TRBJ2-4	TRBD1	TGCAGTGCTACCGGGACAGGCGCCCCATCTATTCAGTACTTC	CSATGTGAPSIQYF
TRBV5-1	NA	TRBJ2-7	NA	TGCGCCAGCAGCTCCAACAGGGTAGGTTGGTACGAGCAGTACTTC	CASSSNRVGWYEQYF
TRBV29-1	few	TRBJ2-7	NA	TGCAGCGTTGATGGCGGAAGCTACGAGCAGTACTTC	CSVDGGSYEQYF
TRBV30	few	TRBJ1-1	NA	TGTGCCTGGAGTATCCGGGCCTCGAACACTGAAGCTTTCTTT	CAWSIRASNTEAFF
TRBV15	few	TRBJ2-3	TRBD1	TGTGCCACCACCCCGGGGGGACAGGGGGCAGATACGCAGTATTTT	CATTPGGQGADTQYF
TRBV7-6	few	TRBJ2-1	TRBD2	TGTGCCAGCAGCTTTAACAGCGGGACTCAATACAATGAGCAGTTCTTC	CASSFNSGTQYNEQFF
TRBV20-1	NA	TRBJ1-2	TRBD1	TGCAGTGCTAGAGTGGGACAGGGCAACTATGGCTACACCTTC	CSARVGQGNYGYTF
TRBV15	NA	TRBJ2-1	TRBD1	TGTGCCACCAGCAGAGGGACAGGGGGATCCTACAATGAGCAGTTCTTC	CATSRGTGGSYNEQFF
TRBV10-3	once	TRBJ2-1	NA	TGTGCCATCAGGGGGGCAGGGCTGAACGGTGACAATGAGCAGTTCTTC	CAIRGAGLNGDNEQFF
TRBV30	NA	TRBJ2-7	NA	TGTGCCTGGAGTTATCAGCCTCTTGGGGTTTACGAGCAGTACTTC	CAWSYQPLGVYEQYF
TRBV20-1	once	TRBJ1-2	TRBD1	TGCAGTGCTAGAGTACGGGACAGGACTAACTATGGCTACACCTTC	CSARVRDRTNYGYTF
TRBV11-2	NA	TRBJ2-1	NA	TGTGCCAGCAGCTTAAAGGCGAGTAACTCCTACAATGAGCAGTTCTTC	CASSLKASNSYNEQFF
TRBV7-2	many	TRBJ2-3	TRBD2	TGTGCCAGCAGCCCACCGGGACTAATCACAGATACGCAGTATTTT	CASSPPGLITDTQYF
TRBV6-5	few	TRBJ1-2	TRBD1	TGTGCCAGCAGTTACGTCGCGTCCGGGACAGGGAATGGCTACACCTTC	CASSYVASGTGNGYTF